Here is one T cell receptor (beta chain) with its context. Its antigen remains unidentified. The CDR3 sequence is 14 residues long. The germline gives CDR1 SEHNR, CDR2 FQNEAQ (reference sequence). V was clipped by 5 bases and J by 2 bases, with 11 bases between them. This entry belongs to a study of T-cell memory formation after mild COVID-19. Points from the study as a whole: Pre-infection memory contained some responding clones, which suggested that cross-reactive memory had joined. Later expanders leaned toward CD4+, whereas clones contracting from day 15 to 85 were balanced CD4/CD8.

Each CDR3 protein is one row after TCRdb ran MiXCR on the 5' RACE reads. The data show approximately 350,000 distinct CDR3 sequences, about an eighth seen once. The chain is built from TRBV7-9 and TRBJ2-3, with no clear D. The source material was PBMCs or a T cell subset sorted from them (not recorded which). The TCR was taken from a man between 18 and 29 years old who had mild COVID-19 (a few samples of this study predate the infection). Cell type and time point are not known. The CDR3 here is CASSKLVHTDTQYF. The CDR3 DNA reads TGTGCCAGCAGCAAGCTCGTTCACACAGATACGCAGTATTTT.